The rows below give T cell receptor beta chains drawn from one sample of a study of PD-1 blockade in classical Hodgkin lymphoma. Sequencing used immunoSEQ multiplex PCR; TCRdb keeps in-frame clones, though not all of them. The sample records approximately 99,000 clones, nearly 90% being singletons. Sequences were derived from peripheral blood mononuclear cells (PBMCs), sampled before the second cycle of nivolumab. Every receptor here comes from a human donor with classical Hodgkin lymphoma. CDR3s include the opening cysteine and the closing phenylalanine or tryptophan. The D gene is left open where the match is weak. A clone size is listed for some rows: how often the clone was seen (once, few, many), or a class if it is expanded.

>once|TRBV13|TRBD2|TRBJ2-3
TGTGCCAGCAGCTTAATAGGACTAGCGACAGATACGCAGTATTTT
CASSLIGLATDTQYF
>.|TRBV4-2|.|TRBJ2-3
TGTGCCAGCAGCCCGGCCTCGGGGGTTAGCACAGATACGCAGTATTTT
CASSPASGVSTDTQYF
>.|TRBV25-1|.|TRBJ1-1
TGTGCCAGCAGTGCCCGGGGAGGGGAGGGCACTGAAGCTTTCTTT
CASSARGGEGTEAFF
>.|TRBV27|.|TRBJ2-7
TGTGCCAGCAGTTTAGTAGGGGCTTTTGAAGGTACGGAGTACTTC
CASSLVGAFEGTEYF
>few|TRBV5-3|.|TRBJ2-5
TGTGCCAGCAGCTTCGGGTCTTGGTACCAAGAGACCCAGTACTTC
CASSFGSWYQETQYF
>.|TRBV13|TRBD1|TRBJ2-7
TGTGCCAGCAGCTTAGGAGGGACAGGGAACGAGCAGTACTTC
CASSLGGTGNEQYF
>.|TRBV18|TRBD1|TRBJ2-3
TGTGCCAGCTCACCAAGACCCCCGGGACAGACTATCCACACAGATACGCAGTATTTT
CASSPRPPGQTIHTDTQYF
>.|TRBV11-3|TRBD2|TRBJ2-7
TGTGCCAGCAGCCCGGGGACTACCAACTCCTACGAGCAGTACTTC
CASSPGTTNSYEQYF
>.|TRBV27|.|TRBJ1-5
TGTGCCAGCAGGCACACCGGGGGAGGGAATCAGCCCCAGCATTTT
CASRHTGGGNQPQHF
>once|TRBV4-1|TRBD1|TRBJ1-1
TGCGCCAGCAGCCGTGGGACAGGTTTGAACACTGAAGCTTTCTTT
CASSRGTGLNTEAFF
>.|TRBV15|.|TRBJ1-1
TGTGCCACCAGCAGAGATTTAGGGGCCACTGAAGCTTTCTTT
CATSRDLGATEAFF
>few|TRBV2|.|TRBJ1-2
TGTGCCAGCAGTTCGGGGGAAAACTATGGCTACACCTTC
CASSSGENYGYTF
>once|TRBV29-1|TRBD1|TRBJ1-1
TGCAGCGTTGGACAGGGGAACACTGAAGCTTTCTTT
CSVGQGNTEAFF
>.|TRBV10-3|TRBD2|TRBJ2-7
TGTGCCACGGGGACTAGCGGGGGCCCCTACGAGCAGTACTTC
CATGTSGGPYEQYF
>.|TRBV9|.|TRBJ1-1
TGTGCCAGCAGCCCCCGGGGAGACGCTGAAGCTTTCTTT
CASSPRGDAEAFF
>.|TRBV4-1|.|TRBJ1-1
TGCGCCAGCAGCCCCTTTGGTCAGTCGAACACTGAAGCTTTCTTT
CASSPFGQSNTEAFF
>few|TRBV13|.|TRBJ2-2
TGTGCCAGCAGCTCCCCGGGGGTGCTTAACACCGGGGAGCTGTTTTTT
CASSSPGVLNTGELFF